This T cell receptor beta chain derives from a study of shared clonotypes between healthy human individuals. About the research overall: Those who served as donors were two women and a few men between the ages of 18 and 49.

On this clone: The target antigen is unknown.

General study findings and limits: Roughly 5% of naive CD4 clonotypes were shared across a handful of donors.

This CDR3 contains 13 residues. The V end was cut by 6 bases, the J end by 1 base, with 7 bases between. Germline V CDR1 and CDR2: SGHNT, YENEEA. Here immunoSEQ multiplex PCR was the method, and the copy in TCRdb shows in-frame clones only, minus some. The sample records 1,500,000 or so clones, roughly 96% being singletons. From CD4+ cells came CD45RA+ naive and CD45RA-negative memory subsets. The origin of this receptor is a young man in good health. This sequence joins TRBV11-3 and TRBJ1-3, with a weak D call TRBD1 (6 bases). Material: naive CD4+ T cells sorted from blood. Noted subset: CD45RA+ positively selected. The CDR3 region is CASSRGSGNTIYF. The CDR3 DNA sequence: TGTGCCAGCAGTAGGGGGTCTGGAAACACCATATATTTT.